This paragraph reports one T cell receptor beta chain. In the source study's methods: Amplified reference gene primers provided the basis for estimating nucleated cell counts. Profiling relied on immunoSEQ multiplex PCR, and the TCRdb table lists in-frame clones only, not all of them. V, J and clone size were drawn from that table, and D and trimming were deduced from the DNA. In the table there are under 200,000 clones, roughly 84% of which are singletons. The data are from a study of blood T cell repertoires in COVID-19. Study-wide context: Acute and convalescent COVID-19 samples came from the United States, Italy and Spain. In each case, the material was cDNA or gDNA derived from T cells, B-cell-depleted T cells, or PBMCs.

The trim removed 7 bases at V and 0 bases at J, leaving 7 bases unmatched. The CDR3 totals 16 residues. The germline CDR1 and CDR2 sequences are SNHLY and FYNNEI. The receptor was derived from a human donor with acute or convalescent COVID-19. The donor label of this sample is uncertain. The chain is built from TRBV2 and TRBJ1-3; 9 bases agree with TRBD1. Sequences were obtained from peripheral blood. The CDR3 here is CASKDRGRNSGNTIYF. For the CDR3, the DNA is TGTGCCAGCAAGGACAGGGGAAGAAACTCTGGAAACACCATATATTTT. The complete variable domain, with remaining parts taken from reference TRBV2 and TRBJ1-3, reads EPEVTQTPSHQVTQMGQEVILRCVPISNHLYFYWYRQILGQKVEFLVSFYNNEISEKSEIFDDQFSVERPDGSNFTLKIRSTKLEDSAMYFCASKDRGRNSGNTIYFGEGSWLTVV.